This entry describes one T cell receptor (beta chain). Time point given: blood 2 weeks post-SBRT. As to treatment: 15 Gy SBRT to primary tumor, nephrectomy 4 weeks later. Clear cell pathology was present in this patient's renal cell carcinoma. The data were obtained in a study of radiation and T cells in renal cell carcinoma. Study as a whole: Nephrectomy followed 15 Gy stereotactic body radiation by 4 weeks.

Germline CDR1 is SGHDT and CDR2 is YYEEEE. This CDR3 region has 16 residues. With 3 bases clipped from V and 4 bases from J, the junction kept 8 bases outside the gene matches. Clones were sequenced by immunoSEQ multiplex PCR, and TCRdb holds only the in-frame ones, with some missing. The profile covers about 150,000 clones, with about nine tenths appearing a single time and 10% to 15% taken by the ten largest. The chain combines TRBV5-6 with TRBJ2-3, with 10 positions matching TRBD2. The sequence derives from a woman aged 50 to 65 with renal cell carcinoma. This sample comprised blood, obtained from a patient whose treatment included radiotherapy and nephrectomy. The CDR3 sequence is CASSSPSGGEPDTQYF. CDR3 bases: TGTGCCAGCAGCTCCCCTAGCGGGGGAGAGCCAGATACGCAGTATTTT.